The entry below describes one T cell receptor (beta chain). The isolated RNA, all of it, was reverse transcribed, so expressed TCRB transcripts were what got sequenced. Using immunoSEQ multiplex PCR, the repertoire was profiled, and TCRdb retains in-frame clones only, with some absent. Of hundreds of thousands of clones listed, 9.6% are singletons. Germline lookup yields CDR1 MNHNS and CDR2 SASEGT. V was shortened by 1 base and J by 2 bases, with 8 bases between the two germline ends. This CDR3 comprises 15 residues. The sample originates from a study of beta chain features in type 1 diabetes. The sequence came from a woman aged 18-29 years in good health. The chain couples TRBV6-1 to TRBJ2-2; D gene ambiguous. The sample taken for sequencing was naive CD4+ T cells from blood. The CDR3 DNA follows: TGTGCCAGCAGTGAAGTCGTCAGAAACACCGGGGAGCTGTTTTTT. It codes for CASSEVVRNTGELFF.